This record concerns one TCR beta chain sequence. What it binds is not known. Here immunoSEQ multiplex PCR was the method, and the copy in TCRdb shows in-frame clones only, minus some. The sample lists around 95,000 clones, more than 70% seen once, with just over 4% in the top ten. The entry originates in a study of T cell responses to AZD1222 COVID-19 vaccine. Study observations and caveats: Most donors were white British, females outnumbered males, and clonal diversity was possibly underestimated. The study reported that nearly half of spike-specific TCRs target unmutated variant regions.

The CDR3 has 16 residues. The germline V gene has CDR1 SGHTA and CDR2 FQGNSA. The V gene end was trimmed by 2 bases and the J gene end by 5 bases; junction bases not matched to a gene: 12. The source is an adult in good health. The sequences come from peripheral blood, collected on day 0 of MenACWY control vaccination. The V and J genes are TRBV7-2 and TRBJ2-7; TRBD2 aligns across 7 bases. CDR3 DNA: TGTGCCAGCAGCTTAAGCGGGGTGGTGGCTAGGGACGAGCAGTACTTC. This codes for CASSLSGVVARDEQYF.